This is a list of T cell receptor beta chains from one sample in a study of T cells in Graves' hyperthyroidism and ophthalmopathy. TCRdb reprocessed the multiplex PCR reads via MiXCR and lists one record per CDR3 protein. Of under 400,000 distinct CDR3 sequences detected, around 23% appear once; the ten largest clones hold around half. The sample taken for sequencing was blood. These receptors all stem from a woman in her forties or fifties with Graves' hyperthyroidism. CDR3s include the opening cysteine and the closing phenylalanine or tryptophan. Each record gives: D gene, clone size, J gene, V gene, CDR3 protein, CDR3 DNA. A D gene is named only where the DNA matches it firmly. Only some rows state a clone size, as once, few, many or a class for expanded clones.

TRBD1	NA	TRBJ2-3	TRBV7-8	CASSLGTGATDTQYF	TGTGCCAGCAGCTTAGGGACAGGAGCCACAGATACGCAGTATTTT
NA	NA	TRBJ2-1	TRBV6-4	CASSVGGSGDNEQFF	TGTGCCAGCAGCGTAGGGGGTAGCGGAGACAATGAGCAGTTCTTC
NA	many	TRBJ2-2	TRBV6-1	CASSRGWNTGELFF	TGTGCCAGCAGCAGGGGATGGAACACCGGGGAGCTGTTTTTT
TRBD2	NA	TRBJ2-1	TRBV15	CATSRAPSGGRDEQFF	TGTGCCACCAGCAGAGCCCCTAGCGGGGGGCGGGATGAGCAGTTCTTC
TRBD1	NA	TRBJ2-4	TRBV9	CASSPTGGLTKNIQYF	TGTGCCAGCAGCCCGACAGGGGGCTTGACCAAAAACATTCAGTACTTC
TRBD2	few	TRBJ2-2	TRBV12-3/TRBV12-4	CASRNTLAGGPTGELFF	TGTGCCAGCAGGAACACACTAGCGGGGGGACCCACCGGGGAGCTGTTTTTT
NA	few	TRBJ1-5	TRBV3-1	CASSQEGRSQHF	TGTGCCAGCAGCCAAGAGGGACGGTCCCAGCATTTT
TRBD1	few	TRBJ1-6	TRBV30	CAWSGQGGTYNSPLHF	TGTGCCTGGAGTGGACAGGGTGGCACCTATAATTCACCCCTCCACTTT
NA	NA	TRBJ2-2	TRBV6-1	CASSVGTHTGELFF	TGTGCCAGCAGTGTTGGGACCCACACCGGGGAGCTGTTTTTT
NA	few	TRBJ2-7	TRBV29-1	CSVAGTTYEQYF	TGCAGCGTTGCCGGGACCACCTACGAGCAGTACTTC
NA	many	TRBJ1-1	TRBV5-4	CASSLQRMNTEAFF	TGTGCCAGCAGCTTACAGCGGATGAACACTGAAGCTTTCTTT
NA	many	TRBJ1-1	TRBV11-2	CASSLLYRLNTEAFF	TGTGCCAGCAGCTTGTTGTACCGGTTGAACACTGAAGCTTTCTTT
NA	many	TRBJ2-1	TRBV30	CAWSQGSYNEQFF	TGTGCCTGGAGTCAGGGTAGCTACAATGAGCAGTTCTTC
NA	NA	TRBJ2-1	TRBV10-3	CAISESRTEWFF	TGTGCCATCAGTGAGTCCAGGACAGAATGGTTCTTC
NA	NA	TRBJ2-7	TRBV5-1	CASSSDGGLAPEQYF	TGCGCCAGCAGCTCGGATGGGGGCCTAGCGCCTGAGCAGTACTTC
TRBD1	NA	TRBJ2-4	TRBV10-3	CAISESTGTGTAKNIQYF	TGTGCCATCAGTGAGTCGACGGGGACAGGGACAGCCAAAAACATTCAGTACTTC
NA	NA	TRBJ2-6	TRBV2	CASSDWGAGANVLTF	TGTGCCAGCAGTGACTGGGGGGCTGGGGCCAACGTCCTGACTTTC
TRBD1	many	TRBJ1-2	TRBV28	CASSLPGQGFSGYTF	TGTGCCAGCAGTTTACCCGGACAGGGGTTTAGTGGCTACACCTTC
NA	NA	TRBJ2-6	TRBV6-1	CASKDSGANVLTF	TGTGCCAGCAAGGACTCTGGGGCCAACGTCCTGACTTTC
NA	NA	TRBJ2-3	TRBV6-4	CASSDLFRVSTDTQYF	TGTGCCAGCAGTGACCTTTTCAGAGTGTCGACAGATACGCAGTATTTT
TRBD1	NA	TRBJ2-2	TRBV20-1	CSAPDRERFGELFF	TGCAGTGCGCCGGACAGGGAAAGGTTCGGGGAGCTGTTTTTT
NA	NA	TRBJ2-7	TRBV28	CASRTPAGSYEQYF	TGTGCCAGCAGAACCCCGGCGGGCTCCTACGAGCAGTACTTC
NA	many	TRBJ2-2	TRBV27	CASSLRAAQQNTGELFF	TGTGCCAGCAGTTTACGAGCGGCCCAGCAGAACACCGGGGAGCTGTTTTTT
NA	many	TRBJ1-4	TRBV7-9	CASSVGTFENEKLFF	TGTGCCAGCAGCGTCGGGACCTTTGAGAATGAAAAACTGTTTTTT
NA	many	TRBJ1-2	TRBV3-1	CASGGNGILYGYTF	TGTGCCAGCGGGGGAAACGGGATACTCTATGGCTACACCTTC
NA	NA	TRBJ2-5	TRBV28	CASSFRAEGETQYF	TGTGCCAGCAGTTTTAGGGCAGAGGGGGAGACCCAGTACTTC
TRBD2	NA	TRBJ2-1	TRBV4-1	CASSQPTTSGRKYEQFF	TGCGCCAGCAGCCAGCCGACTACTAGCGGGAGGAAGTATGAGCAGTTCTTC
NA	many	TRBJ1-1	TRBV7-3	CASSLDRFNTEAFF	TGTGCCAGCAGCTTAGACAGATTTAACACTGAAGCTTTCTTT
NA	many	TRBJ2-5	TRBV24-1	CATSDGGAGKETQYF	TGTGCCACCAGTGATGGGGGGGCTGGTAAAGAGACCCAGTACTTC
NA	NA	TRBJ2-3	TRBV20-1	CSARDRRGEGSDTQYF	TGCAGTGCTAGAGATCGACGGGGAGAGGGGTCAGATACGCAGTATTTT
NA	many	TRBJ2-7	TRBV2	CASRGGFGDEQYF	TGTGCCAGCAGGGGGGGCTTCGGCGACGAGCAGTACTTC
TRBD1	NA	TRBJ1-1	TRBV5-1	CASSLAEGASTEAFF	TGCGCCAGCAGCTTGGCGGAGGGGGCCTCCACTGAAGCTTTCTTT
TRBD1	NA	TRBJ1-1	TRBV25-1	CARLGTGGPNTEAFF	TGTGCCAGACTAGGGACAGGGGGCCCGAACACTGAAGCTTTCTTT
TRBD1	many	TRBJ1-4	TRBV5-1	CASSPQGDGEKLFF	TGCGCCAGCAGCCCCCAGGGGGATGGAGAAAAACTGTTTTTT
TRBD2	few	TRBJ2-7	TRBV28	CASMGYRAGGYEQYF	TGTGCCAGCATGGGTTACAGAGCGGGAGGGTACGAGCAGTACTTC
TRBD1	NA	TRBJ1-1	TRBV6-9	CASSYTRQGTMNTEAFF	TGTGCCAGCAGTTACACCCGACAGGGTACAATGAACACTGAAGCTTTCTTT
TRBD1	many	TRBJ2-1	TRBV5-1	CASSLGDRAYNEQFF	TGCGCCAGCAGCTTGGGGGACAGAGCCTACAATGAGCAGTTCTTC
TRBD2	few	TRBJ2-2	TRBV20-1	CSARDPLAGGFIGELFF	TGCAGTGCTAGAGATCCCTTAGCGGGAGGGTTCATCGGGGAGCTGTTTTTT
NA	many	TRBJ2-1	TRBV7-3	CASSLQSYNEQFF	TGTGCCAGCAGCTTACAGTCCTACAATGAGCAGTTCTTC
NA	NA	TRBJ2-3	TRBV11-2	CASRRLFGTDTQYF	TGTGCCAGCAGGCGTCTCTTTGGGACAGATACGCAGTATTTT
NA	NA	TRBJ1-1	TRBV28	CASRGVTEAFF	TGTGCCAGCAGGGGGGTGACTGAAGCTTTCTTT
TRBD1	few	TRBJ1-4	TRBV2	CASRGDRERGSNEKLFF	TGTGCCAGCAGAGGGGACAGGGAGAGAGGCTCTAATGAAAAACTGTTTTTT
NA	many	TRBJ1-2	TRBV6-5	CASSYSLFLGYTF	TGTGCCAGCAGTTACTCGCTCTTCCTGGGCTACACCTTC
NA	NA	TRBJ1-6	TRBV27	CASSLLYRSSYNSPLHF	TGTGCCAGCAGCCTCCTATACAGGAGCTCCTATAATTCACCCCTCCACTTT
TRBD1	many	TRBJ1-1	TRBV30	CAWSGDRGNTEAFF	TGTGCCTGGAGCGGGGACAGGGGTAACACTGAAGCTTTCTTT
NA	many	TRBJ2-1	TRBV7-6	CASSPSPGFGEFF	TGTGCCAGCAGCCCTTCCCCAGGTTTTGGAGAGTTCTTC
TRBD2	NA	TRBJ2-7	TRBV3-1	CASSQAGLAGVDEQYF	TGTGCCAGCAGCCAAGCGGGACTAGCGGGAGTTGACGAGCAGTACTTC